The entry below describes one TCR beta chain. Its specificity is unknown. This entry is derived from a study of OX40 agonist ivuxolimab in advanced cancers. Background on the study: Patients received the agonistic anti-OX40 (CD134) antibody ivuxolimab. Study-wide findings and caveats: Both CD4+ and CD8+ T cell populations in blood had undergone clonal expansion by week 6 at 0.1 to 3.0 mg/kg.

Clones were read by immunoSEQ multiplex PCR, and TCRdb kept only the in-frame ones, dropping some. Of fewer than 65,000 clones detected, 82% appear once; the ten largest clones hold more than 3%. The source is an adult with an advanced solid tumor such as melanoma, head and neck, liver or kidney cancer. The specimen comprised CD4+ or CD8+ T cells sorted from blood, sampled in a trial of the OX40 agonist ivuxolimab.

CDR3 coding DNA: TGTGCCAGCAGCCAGTATCAAGAGACCCAGTACTTC. Translating gives CASSQYQETQYF. V and J are TRBV14 and TRBJ2-5; D remains unclear. The V and J ends lost 3 bases and 2 bases respectively, with 4 bases between them. This CDR3 comprises 12 residues. CDR1 SGHDN and CDR2 FVKESK come from the germline V gene.